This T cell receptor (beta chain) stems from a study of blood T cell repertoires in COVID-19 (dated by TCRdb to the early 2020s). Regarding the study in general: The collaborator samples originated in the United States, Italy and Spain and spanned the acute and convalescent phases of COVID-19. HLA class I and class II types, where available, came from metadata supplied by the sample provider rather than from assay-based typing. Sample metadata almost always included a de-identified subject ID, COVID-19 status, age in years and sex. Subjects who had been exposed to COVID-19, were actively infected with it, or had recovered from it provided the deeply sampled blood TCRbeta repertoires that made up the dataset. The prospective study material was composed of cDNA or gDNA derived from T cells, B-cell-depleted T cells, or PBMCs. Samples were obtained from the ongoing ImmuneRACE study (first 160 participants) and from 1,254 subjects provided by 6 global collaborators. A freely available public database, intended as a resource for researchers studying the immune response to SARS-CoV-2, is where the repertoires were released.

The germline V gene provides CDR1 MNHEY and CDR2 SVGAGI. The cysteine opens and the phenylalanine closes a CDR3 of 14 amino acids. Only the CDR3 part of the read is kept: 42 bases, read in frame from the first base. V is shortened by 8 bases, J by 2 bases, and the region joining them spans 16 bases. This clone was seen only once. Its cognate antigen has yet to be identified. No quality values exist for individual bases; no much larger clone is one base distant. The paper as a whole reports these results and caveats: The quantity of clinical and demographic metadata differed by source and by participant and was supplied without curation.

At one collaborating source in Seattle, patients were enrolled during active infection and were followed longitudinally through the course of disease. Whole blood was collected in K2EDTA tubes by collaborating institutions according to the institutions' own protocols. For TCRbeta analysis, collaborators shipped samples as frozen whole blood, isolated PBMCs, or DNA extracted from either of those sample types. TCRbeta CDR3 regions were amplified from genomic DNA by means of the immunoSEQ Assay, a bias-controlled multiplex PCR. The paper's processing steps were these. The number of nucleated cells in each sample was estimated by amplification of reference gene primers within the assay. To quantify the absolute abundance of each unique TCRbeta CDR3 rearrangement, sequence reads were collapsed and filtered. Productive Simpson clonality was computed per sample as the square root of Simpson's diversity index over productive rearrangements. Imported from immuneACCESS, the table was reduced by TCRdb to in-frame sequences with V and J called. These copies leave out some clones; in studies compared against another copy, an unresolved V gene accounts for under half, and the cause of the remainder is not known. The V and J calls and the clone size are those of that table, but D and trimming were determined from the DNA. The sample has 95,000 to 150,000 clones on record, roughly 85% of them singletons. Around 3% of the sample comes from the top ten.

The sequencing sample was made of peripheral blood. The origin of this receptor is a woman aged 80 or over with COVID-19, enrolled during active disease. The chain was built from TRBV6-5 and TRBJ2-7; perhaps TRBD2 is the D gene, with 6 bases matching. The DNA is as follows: TGTGCCAGCTCCACGGCGGGAACAACCTACGAGCAGTACTTC. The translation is CASSTAGTTYEQYF.